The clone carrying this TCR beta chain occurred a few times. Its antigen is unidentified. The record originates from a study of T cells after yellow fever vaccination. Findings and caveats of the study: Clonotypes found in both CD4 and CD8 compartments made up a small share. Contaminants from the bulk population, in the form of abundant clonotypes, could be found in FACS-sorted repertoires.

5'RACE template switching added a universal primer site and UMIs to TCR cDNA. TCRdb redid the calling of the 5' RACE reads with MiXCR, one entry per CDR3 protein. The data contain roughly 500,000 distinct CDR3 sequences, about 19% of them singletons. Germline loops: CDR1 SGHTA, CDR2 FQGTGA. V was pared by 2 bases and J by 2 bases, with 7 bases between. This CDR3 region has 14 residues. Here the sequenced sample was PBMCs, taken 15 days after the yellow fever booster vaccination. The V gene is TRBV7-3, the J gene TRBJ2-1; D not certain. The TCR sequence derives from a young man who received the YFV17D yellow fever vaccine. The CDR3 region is CASSLSPAYNEQFF. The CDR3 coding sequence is TGTGCCAGCAGCTTATCCCCCGCCTACAATGAGCAGTTCTTC.